The 9 T cell receptor beta chains below come from one sample, sequenced in a study of T cell responses to AZD1222 COVID-19 vaccine. Profiling relied on immunoSEQ multiplex PCR, and the TCRdb table lists in-frame clones only, not all of them. The data show around 100,000 clones, more than 65% seen once. This sample comprised peripheral blood, obtained on day 0 of AZD1222 vaccination. These receptors all stem from an adult in good health.

For this clone: Other DNA sequences of this sample code for an identical CDR3. This sequence joins TRBV5-4 and TRBJ2-1; tentative D call: TRBD1 (6 bases). V was pared by 0 bases and J by 2 bases, with 9 bases between. CDR1 and CDR2 (germline): SGHNT, YYREEE (reference sequence). The CDR3 is made up of 15 amino acids. CDR3 sequence (DNA): TGTGCCAGCAGCTTGGCACAGGGACCCTACAATGAGCAGTTCTTC. This sequence encodes CASSLAQGPYNEQFF.

V and J are TRBV28 and TRBJ2-3; TRBD1 agrees at 8 bases. V trimming: 8 bases; J trimming: 1 base; junction bases outside the gene matches: 5. CDR1 and CDR2 (germline): MDHEN, SYDVKM. The CDR3 sequence is 14 residues long. In nucleotides, the CDR3 is TGTGCCAGCTGCTGGGGACAGGGCACAGATACGCAGTATTTT. This translates into CASCWGQGTDTQYF.

The chain has TRBV7-2 and TRBJ2-7; D assignment may be TRBD1 or TRBD2 (5 bases each). From germline, CDR1 is SGHTA and CDR2 FQGNSA. V lost 5 bases and J 6 bases, leaving 14 bases between the germline ends. This CDR3 has 13 residues. This chain's CDR3 is CASSPQRGREQYF. CDR3 in DNA: TGTGCCAGCAGCCCGCAGAGGGGCCGCGAGCAGTACTTC.

The chain combines TRBV21-1 with TRBJ2-7. TRBV21-1 represents a pseudogene. There are 13 residues in the CDR3. CDR3 region: CASSKNEGYEQYF. CDR3 nucleotides: TGTGCCAGCAGCAAGAACGAAGGGTACGAGCAGTACTTC.

The chain is built from TRBV28 and TRBJ1-2; D might be TRBD1 (5 bases). Trimming shortened V by 5 bases and J by 6 bases, and 13 bases separated the two germline ends. CDR1 is MDHEN and CDR2 is SYDVKM in the germline V gene. The CDR3 has 13 residues. This chain's CDR3 is CASSLIRGNGYTF. The CDR3 nucleotides read TGTGCCAGCAGTCTTATAAGGGGTAATGGCTACACCTTC.

This CDR3 is CASSLPLGGETQYF. CDR3 bases: TGTGCCAGCAGCTTGCCTTTAGGGGGGGAGACCCAGTACTTC. The V call is TRBV5-6, the J call TRBJ2-5; D is tentatively TRBD1 or TRBD2 (6 bases each). Germline CDR1 and CDR2: SGHDT and YYEEEE. CDR3 length: 14 amino acids. Trimming took 1 base from V and 5 from J, leaving 12 bases between them.

The chain recombines TRBV5-8 with TRBJ2-4, with a possible D match to TRBD1 (5 bases). The CDR3 runs to 14 residues. The germline V and J ends were trimmed by 4 bases and 8 bases, with 16 bases remaining between them. The germline V gene encodes CDR1 SGHTS and CDR2 YDEGEE. DNA of the CDR3: TGTGCCAGCAGCCCCCAAGGGGCTGGGGACATTCAGTACTTC. Translating it yields CASSPQGAGDIQYF.

This clone was observed a handful of times. The chain is built from TRBV11-1 and TRBJ1-4; D is unclear. From germline, CDR1 is SGHAT and CDR2 FQDESV (reference sequence). The ends were cut back, 0 bases at V and 7 bases at J, with 18 bases in the middle. This CDR3 has 17 amino acids. The CDR3 loop reads CASSLAVIGVAGEKLFF. CDR3 DNA sequence: TGTGCCAGCAGCTTAGCGGTGATCGGGGTAGCCGGTGAAAAACTGTTTTTT.

This chain links TRBV30 with TRBJ1-5, with a weak D call TRBD1 (6 bases). V lost 2 bases to trimming and J lost 3 bases, with 14 bases between them. This CDR3 comprises 15 residues. Germline values: CDR1 GTSNPN, CDR2 SVGIG (reference sequence). DNA of the CDR3: TGTGCCTGGAGTCCCGGGGGCCGGTCCAATCAGCCCCAGCATTTT. Protein product: CAWSPGGRSNQPQHF.